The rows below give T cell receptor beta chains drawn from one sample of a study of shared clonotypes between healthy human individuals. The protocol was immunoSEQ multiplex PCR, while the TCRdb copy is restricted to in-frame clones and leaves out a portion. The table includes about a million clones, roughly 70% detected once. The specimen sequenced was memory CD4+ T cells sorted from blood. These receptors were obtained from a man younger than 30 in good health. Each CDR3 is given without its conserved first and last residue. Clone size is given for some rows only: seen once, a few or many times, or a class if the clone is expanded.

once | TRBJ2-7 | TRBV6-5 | ATIDRGRVNEQY
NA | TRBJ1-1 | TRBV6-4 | ASRKRDSSNTEAF
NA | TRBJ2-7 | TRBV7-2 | ASSPAPGGAYEQY
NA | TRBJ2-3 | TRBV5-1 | ASSLVGQGSDTQY
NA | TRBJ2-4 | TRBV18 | ASSPPGVAKNIQY
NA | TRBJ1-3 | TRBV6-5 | ASRPSGNTIY
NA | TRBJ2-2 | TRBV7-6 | ASSPLLGGSSGRSTGELF
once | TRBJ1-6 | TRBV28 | ASRLGTFTNSPLH
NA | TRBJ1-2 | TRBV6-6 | ASTTTNRDNYGYT
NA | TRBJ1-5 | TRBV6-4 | ASSDSNGQPQH
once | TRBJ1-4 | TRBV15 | ATSSRGGESEKLF
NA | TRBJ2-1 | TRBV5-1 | ASSAAGRGNNEQF
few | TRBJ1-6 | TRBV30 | AWSVGHPEAPLH
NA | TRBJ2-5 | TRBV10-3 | AISESRQGPPGTQY
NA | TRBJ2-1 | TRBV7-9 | ASSLAAGAYNEQF
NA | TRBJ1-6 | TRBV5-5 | ASSPGQGNSPLH
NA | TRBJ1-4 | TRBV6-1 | ASSPYGREKLF
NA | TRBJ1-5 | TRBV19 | ASSKISNQPQH
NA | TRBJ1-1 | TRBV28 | ASSGGAGMFTEAF
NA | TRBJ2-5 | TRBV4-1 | ASSQGTHRGRGSETQY
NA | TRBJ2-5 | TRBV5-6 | ASSPSLWGLETQY
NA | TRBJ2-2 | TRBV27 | ASSGTGLTRELF
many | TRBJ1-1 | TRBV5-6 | ASSLGDLNTEAF
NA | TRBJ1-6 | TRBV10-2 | ASSDRGGSPLH
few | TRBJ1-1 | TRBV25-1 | ASTRPGSNTEAF
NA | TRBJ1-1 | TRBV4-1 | ASSQDLVGVAF
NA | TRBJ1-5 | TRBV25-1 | ASSAGQGSNQPQH
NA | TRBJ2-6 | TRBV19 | ASSEEGAGANVLT
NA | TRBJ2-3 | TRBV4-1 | ASSQSIAGGTDTQY
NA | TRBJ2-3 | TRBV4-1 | ASSHPSRASTDTQY
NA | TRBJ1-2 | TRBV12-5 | ASGLNTGAGNGYT
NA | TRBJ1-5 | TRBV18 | ASSPITGGNQPQH
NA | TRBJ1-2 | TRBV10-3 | AISELSGGPGYT
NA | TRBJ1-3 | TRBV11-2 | ASSLSDASSGNTIY
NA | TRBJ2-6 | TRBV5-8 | ASSIRGTPGANVLT
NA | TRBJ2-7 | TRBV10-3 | AISEEAEQY
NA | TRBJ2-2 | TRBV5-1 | ASSLVAGYTGELF
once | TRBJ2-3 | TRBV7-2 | ASSLRGSDTDTQY
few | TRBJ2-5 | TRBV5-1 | ASSPVPGQSAETQY
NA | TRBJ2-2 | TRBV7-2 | ASSLDRGMTGELF
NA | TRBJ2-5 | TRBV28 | ASSLSGQGQETQY
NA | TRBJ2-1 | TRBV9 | ASSVGQGGISYNEQF
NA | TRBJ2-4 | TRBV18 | ASSLQGTNINIQY
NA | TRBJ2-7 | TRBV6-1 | ASTAGTVVYEQY
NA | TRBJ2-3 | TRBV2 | ASRASATDTQY
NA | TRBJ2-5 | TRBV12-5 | AEGRGRTGTSAGEAQY
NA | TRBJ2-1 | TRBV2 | ASSLEGWNEQF
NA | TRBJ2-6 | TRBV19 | ASTGQRAGANVLT
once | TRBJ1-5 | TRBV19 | ASRITPVQPQH
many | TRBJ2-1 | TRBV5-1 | ASSLVLGDHEQF
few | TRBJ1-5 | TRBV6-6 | ASSTGQPQH
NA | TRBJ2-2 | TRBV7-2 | ASSLSYGTVPTGELF
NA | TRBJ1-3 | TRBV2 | ASSEGRLISGNTIY
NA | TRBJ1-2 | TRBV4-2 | ASGFGPVFDGGYT